This T cell receptor beta chain was identified during a study of T-cell memory formation after mild COVID-19. General study results and limits: The study found balanced CD4/CD8 in clones contracting day 15 to 85 and a CD4+ lean in later expanders.

Trimming shortened V by 4 bases and J by 5 bases, and 21 bases separated the two germline ends. The V gene's germline CDR1 is SGHRS and CDR2 YFSETQ. The CDR3 is made up of 16 amino acids. To note about this clonotype: Its antigen is undetermined.

MiXCR was run by TCRdb on the 5' RACE reads, yielding one entry per CDR3 protein. The sample shows fewer than 350,000 distinct CDR3 sequences, over 7% of them seen only once. The TCR sequence derives from a man aged 18 to 30 who had mild COVID-19 (a few samples of this study predate the infection). Cell type and time point are not known. The chain has TRBV5-1 and TRBJ2-5; tentatively, D is TRBD1 (5 bases). Sequenced input: PBMCs or a T cell subset sorted from them (not recorded which). DNA of the CDR3: TGCGCCAGCAGCACAGAGAGCGTCAGGGAAGGCGAGACCCAGTACTTC. This gives the protein CASSTESVREGETQYF.